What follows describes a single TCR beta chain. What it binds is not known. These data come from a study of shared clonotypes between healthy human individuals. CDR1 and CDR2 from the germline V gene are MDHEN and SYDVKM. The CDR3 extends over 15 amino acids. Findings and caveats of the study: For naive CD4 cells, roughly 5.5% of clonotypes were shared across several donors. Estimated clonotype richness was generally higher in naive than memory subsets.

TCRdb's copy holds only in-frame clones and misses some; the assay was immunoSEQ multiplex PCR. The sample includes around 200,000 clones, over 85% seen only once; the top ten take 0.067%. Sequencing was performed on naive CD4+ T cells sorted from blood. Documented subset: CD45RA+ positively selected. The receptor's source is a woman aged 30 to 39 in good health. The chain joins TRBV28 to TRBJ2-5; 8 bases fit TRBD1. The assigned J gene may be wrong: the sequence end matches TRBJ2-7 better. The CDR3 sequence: CASSGQGRGPYEQYF. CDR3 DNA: TGTGCCAGCAGCGGACAGGGAAGGGGCCCCTACGAGCAGTACTTC.